This T cell receptor beta chain is drawn from a study of blood T cell repertoires in COVID-19. Turning to the study itself: The cDNA or gDNA used as material had been derived from T cells, B-cell-depleted T cells, or PBMCs.

Germline-derived CDR1 and CDR2 are KGHDR and SFDVKD. The CDR3 is 14 residues long. V was pared by 3 bases and J by 4 bases, with 11 bases between. In the authors' workflow: Counts of nucleated cells, estimated from reference gene primer amplification, were obtained. Sequencing used immunoSEQ multiplex PCR; TCRdb keeps in-frame clones, though not all of them. The V and J calls and clone size are taken from that table; D and trimming were inferred from the DNA. Among roughly 400,000 clones, 90% were seen once, and the ten largest hold 0.55% to 0.75%. The study assigned cohorts using participant-reported clinical history.

This receptor was taken from a man in his late teens or twenties who had recovered from COVID-19. Sequencing was done on a sample of PBMCs or T cells enriched from blood (not recorded which). V gene TRBV24-1 combines with J gene TRBJ1-2, with D tentatively TRBD1 (6 bases). The CDR3 region has the DNA TGTGCCACCAGTGATAGGACAGAGAGCTATGGCTACACCTTC. Amino acid sequence: CATSDRTESYGYTF.